The rows below give T cell receptor beta chains drawn from one sample of a study of blood T cells in healthy people across ages. MiXCR, run by TCRdb on the 5' RACE reads, gives a single entry per CDR3 protein. The table lists 800,000 or so distinct CDR3 sequences, around 25% of them singletons. The same data also contributed to another study, on T cells of mothers and their children.

Sequencing used blood. The source is a boy between 10 and 17 years old in good health. Each CDR3 is given with its conserved first and last residue. Fields, in order: V gene, J gene, CDR3 protein.

V gene: TRBV29-1; J gene: TRBJ1-1; CDR3 protein: CSVAPVDTEAFF
V gene: TRBV12-3/TRBV12-4; J gene: TRBJ2-1; CDR3 protein: CASSPRGLAGASEQFF
V gene: TRBV5-1; J gene: TRBJ2-5; CDR3 protein: CASSDPSREETQYF
V gene: TRBV13; J gene: TRBJ2-5; CDR3 protein: CASSLAWTSQETQYF
V gene: TRBV20-1; J gene: TRBJ2-7; CDR3 protein: CSATGLDRALGEQYF
V gene: TRBV20-1; J gene: TRBJ2-4; CDR3 protein: CSADRKAKNIQYF
V gene: TRBV6-1; J gene: TRBJ1-5; CDR3 protein: CASSAIAGNQPQHF
V gene: TRBV27; J gene: TRBJ2-3; CDR3 protein: CASTDSGADTQYF
V gene: TRBV21-1; J gene: TRBJ1-2; CDR3 protein: CASSARDRTNYGYTF
V gene: TRBV29-1; J gene: TRBJ2-5; CDR3 protein: CSGKKGLAGVETQYF
V gene: TRBV4-3; J gene: .; CDR3 protein: CARGVNEQYF
V gene: TRBV12-3/TRBV12-4; J gene: TRBJ2-7; CDR3 protein: CASSLTSGRYEQYF
V gene: TRBV5-6; J gene: TRBJ2-7; CDR3 protein: CASSLLSGGPIIYEQYF
V gene: TRBV20-1; J gene: TRBJ2-3; CDR3 protein: CSYKGGARSDYTDTQYF
V gene: TRBV28; J gene: TRBJ1-1; CDR3 protein: CASSTRDSQNTEAFF
V gene: TRBV28; J gene: TRBJ2-3; CDR3 protein: CASSSPTSVGSDTQYF
V gene: TRBV12-3/TRBV12-4; J gene: TRBJ2-5; CDR3 protein: CASTPGPYRGETQYF
V gene: TRBV28; J gene: TRBJ2-1; CDR3 protein: CASRSRGGSYNEQFF
V gene: TRBV6-5; J gene: TRBJ2-7; CDR3 protein: CASRSAGFEQYF
V gene: TRBV28; J gene: TRBJ2-7; CDR3 protein: CASSSQGLLSYEQYF
V gene: TRBV20-1; J gene: TRBJ2-3; CDR3 protein: CRVAGGSTDTQYF
V gene: TRBV6-2/TRBV6-3; J gene: TRBJ2-7; CDR3 protein: CASSYSKGRKYEQYF
V gene: TRBV29-1; J gene: TRBJ1-2; CDR3 protein: CSVGQSLNYGYTF
V gene: TRBV7-8; J gene: TRBJ1-6; CDR3 protein: CASSSKTYNSPLHF
V gene: TRBV10-3; J gene: TRBJ2-7; CDR3 protein: CAISELREYEQYF
V gene: TRBV28; J gene: TRBJ1-1; CDR3 protein: CASRQSALNTEAFF
V gene: TRBV10-3; J gene: TRBJ2-7; CDR3 protein: CAISERDKVYEQYF
V gene: TRBV28; J gene: TRBJ2-7; CDR3 protein: CASRPGLRAYEQYF
V gene: TRBV6-5; J gene: TRBJ1-4; CDR3 protein: CASSRDRGANEKLFF
V gene: TRBV4-3; J gene: TRBJ2-1; CDR3 protein: CASSQGTLEIYNEQFF
V gene: TRBV28; J gene: TRBJ2-2; CDR3 protein: CASSPLTSGIRELFF
V gene: TRBV7-9; J gene: TRBJ2-1; CDR3 protein: CASSSGTSGYCNEQFF
V gene: TRBV12-3/TRBV12-4; J gene: TRBJ2-5; CDR3 protein: CASSLGTGQRGTQYF
V gene: TRBV6-6; J gene: TRBJ1-1; CDR3 protein: CASTPRTRGEAFF
V gene: TRBV12-3/TRBV12-4; J gene: TRBJ2-7; CDR3 protein: CASSFFGQGYEQYF
V gene: TRBV6-2/TRBV6-3; J gene: TRBJ2-1; CDR3 protein: CASSYGLAVNEQFF
V gene: TRBV27; J gene: TRBJ1-2; CDR3 protein: CASSLIGTGHGYTF
V gene: TRBV11-2; J gene: TRBJ2-3; CDR3 protein: CASSPPGQRPDTQYF
V gene: TRBV20-1; J gene: TRBJ2-1; CDR3 protein: CSAPTIPLRGSYNEQFF
V gene: TRBV18; J gene: TRBJ1-1; CDR3 protein: CASSPTQEAEAFF
V gene: TRBV20-1; J gene: TRBJ2-5; CDR3 protein: CSAETYRVRETQYF
V gene: TRBV20-1; J gene: TRBJ2-2; CDR3 protein: CSAIRTNTGELFF
V gene: TRBV18; J gene: TRBJ2-7; CDR3 protein: CASSPNRMANYEQYF
V gene: TRBV6-5; J gene: TRBJ1-1; CDR3 protein: CAGQRARNTEAFF
V gene: TRBV7-9; J gene: TRBJ2-7; CDR3 protein: CASRPSGNPYEQYF
V gene: TRBV7-9; J gene: .; CDR3 protein: CASSLLGGTDEQYF
V gene: TRBV4-2; J gene: TRBJ2-1; CDR3 protein: CASNQLAGGFGEQFF
V gene: TRBV18; J gene: TRBJ2-1; CDR3 protein: CASSLTKEIYNEQFF
V gene: TRBV7-9; J gene: TRBJ1-2; CDR3 protein: CASSSGITGSYGYTF
V gene: TRBV2; J gene: TRBJ2-7; CDR3 protein: CASTTGISEQYF
V gene: TRBV19; J gene: TRBJ1-2; CDR3 protein: CASTPGRGLGYTF